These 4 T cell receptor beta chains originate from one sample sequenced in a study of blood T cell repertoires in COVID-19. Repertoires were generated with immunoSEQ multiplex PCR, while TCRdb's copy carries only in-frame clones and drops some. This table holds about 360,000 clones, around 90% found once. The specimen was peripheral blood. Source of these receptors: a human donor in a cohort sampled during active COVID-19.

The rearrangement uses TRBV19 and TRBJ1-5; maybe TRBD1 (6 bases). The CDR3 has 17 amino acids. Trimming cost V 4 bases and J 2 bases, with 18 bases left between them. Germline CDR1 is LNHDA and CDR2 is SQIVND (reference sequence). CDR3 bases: TGTGCCAGTAGTAAAGAAAGTTGGGGGCAGGGCAATCAGCCCCAGCATTTT. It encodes CASSKESWGQGNQPQHF.

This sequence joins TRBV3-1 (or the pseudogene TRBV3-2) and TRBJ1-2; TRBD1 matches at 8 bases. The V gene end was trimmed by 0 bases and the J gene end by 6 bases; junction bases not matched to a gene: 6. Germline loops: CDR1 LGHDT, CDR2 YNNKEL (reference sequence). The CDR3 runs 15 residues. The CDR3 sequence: CASSQDLDRVHGYTF. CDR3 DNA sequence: TGTGCCAGCAGCCAAGACTTGGACAGGGTTCATGGCTACACCTTC.

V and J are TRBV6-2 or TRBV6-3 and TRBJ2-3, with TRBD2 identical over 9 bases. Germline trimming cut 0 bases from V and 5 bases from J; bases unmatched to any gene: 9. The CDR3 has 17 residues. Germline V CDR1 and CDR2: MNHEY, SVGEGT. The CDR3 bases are TGTGCCAGCAGTTACTCCGGCGGGGGGGCCAACGTAGATACGCAGTATTTT. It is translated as CASSYSGGGANVDTQYF.

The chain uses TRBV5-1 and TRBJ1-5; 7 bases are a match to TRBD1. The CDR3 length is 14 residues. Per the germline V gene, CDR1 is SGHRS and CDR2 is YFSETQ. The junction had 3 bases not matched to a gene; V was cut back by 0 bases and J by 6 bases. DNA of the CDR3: TGCGCCAGCAGCTTGGGACAGGGAGGTCAGCCCCAGCATTTT. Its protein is CASSLGQGGQPQHF.